What follows are 7 T cell receptor beta chains derived from one specimen sequenced in a study of blood T cell repertoires in COVID-19. Repertoires were generated with immunoSEQ multiplex PCR, while TCRdb's copy carries only in-frame clones and drops some. The sample lists some 110,000 clones; about nine tenths were seen once. The sequencing sample was made of peripheral blood. The receptors were gathered from a man between 65 and 79 years old who had recovered from COVID-19.

This clone was detected only a few times. J is TRBJ1-1 and V is TRBV18; no reliable D call. CDR1 and CDR2 (germline): KGHSH, LQKENI. V gave up 7 bases and J gave up 4 bases, with 16 bases separating them. CDR3 length equals 14 residues. The CDR3 DNA sequence: TGTGCCAGCTGCCCCACAGTTGGTAGCACTGAAGCTTTCTTT. Translated, it gives CASCPTVGSTEAFF.

The chain is built from TRBV7-9 and TRBJ2-2, with D possibly TRBD1 on 6 matching bases. The V gene's germline CDR1 is SEHNR and CDR2 FQNEAQ (reference sequence). The V end was cut by 4 bases, the J end by 6 bases, with 9 bases between. The CDR3 runs to 13 residues. CDR3 DNA sequence: TGTGCCAGCAGCTGGGGACACTCCGGGGAGCTGTTTTTT. It encodes CASSWGHSGELFF.

The chain has TRBV10-3 and TRBJ1-2; 10 bases are a match to TRBD1. Germline values: CDR1 ENHRY, CDR2 SYGVKD. This CDR3 is 13 amino acids long. V dropped 2 bases and J dropped 8; count of bases not matched to a gene: 2. As DNA, the CDR3 is TGTGCCATCAGTGAGGACAGGGGGCAAGGCTACACCTTC. This encodes CAISEDRGQGYTF.

The rearrangement joins TRBV9 to TRBJ2-1, with 8 bases that match TRBD2. The V segment lost 0 bases and the J segment 0 bases; nucleotides outside the gene matches: 2. The CDR3 runs to 16 residues. Germline lookup yields CDR1 SGDLS and CDR2 YYNGEE. CDR3 residues: CASSVAGTSSYNEQFF. CDR3 DNA sequence: TGTGCCAGCAGCGTAGCCGGGACTAGCTCCTACAATGAGCAGTTCTTC.

The V and J genes are TRBV5-1 and TRBJ1-1, with D maybe TRBD1 (6 bases). The germline gives CDR1 SGHRS, CDR2 YFSETQ. The V end lost 4 bases, the J end lost 1 base, and 11 bases lay between the germline ends. The CDR3 is 14 residues long. CDR3 sequence: CASSGTGSNTEAFF. In DNA form, the CDR3 reads TGCGCCAGCAGCGGAACAGGGTCGAACACTGAAGCTTTCTTT.

The genes are TRBV12-3 or TRBV12-4 and TRBJ1-2, with no clear D. The CDR3 consists of 13 residues. Trimming took 2 bases from V and 5 from J, leaving 9 bases between them. CDR3 nucleotide sequence: TGTGCCAGCAGTTTAAGCGGCGGTTATGGCTACACCTTC. Translated, it gives CASSLSGGYGYTF.

The chain couples TRBV7-2 to TRBJ1-2, with TRBD1 identical over 9 bases. This CDR3 has 13 amino acids. V gave up 5 bases and J gave up 5 bases; unmatched junction bases: 3. The V gene's germline CDR1 is SGHTA and CDR2 FQGNSA. The CDR3 coding sequence is TGTGCCAGCAGCCAGGACAGGGGTTATGGCTACACCTTC. Its translation is CASSQDRGYGYTF.